The 20 T cell receptor beta chains given below trace back to one sample, sequenced in a study of T cell responses to AZD1222 COVID-19 vaccine. Profiling relied on immunoSEQ multiplex PCR, and the TCRdb table lists in-frame clones only, not all of them. This table has fewer than 100,000 clones, around nine tenths appearing once. Sequencing was performed on peripheral blood, taken 28 days after the second AZD1222 dose. These receptors were obtained from an adult who received the AZD1222 COVID-19 vaccine.

The V gene is TRBV18, the J gene TRBJ2-7; tentative D call: TRBD1 (5 bases). The CDR3 runs 11 residues. The germline CDR1 and CDR2 sequences are KGHSH and LQKENI. V lost 9 bases, J lost 5 bases, and 11 bases lay in between. The CDR3 DNA reads TGTGCCAGTAAGGGGTCGGACGAGCAGTACTTC. Translation: CASKGSDEQYF.

The chain links TRBV27 to TRBJ2-7; no reliable D call. The V end was cut by 5 bases, the J end by 2 bases, with 10 bases between. This CDR3 spans 13 amino acids. The germline CDR1 and CDR2 sequences are MNHEY and SMNVEV (reference sequence). The CDR3 protein is CASSLHGPYEQYF. In nucleotides, the CDR3 is TGTGCCAGCAGTCTCCACGGACCCTACGAGCAGTACTTC.

The chain combines TRBV25-1 with TRBJ2-1; 12 bases fit TRBD1. Unmatched junction bases numbered 7, after V lost 5 bases and J lost 8 bases. CDR3 length equals 15 residues. Germline V gene data show CDR1 as MGHDK and CDR2 as SYGVNS. The CDR3 region is CASSLGTGGGYEQFF. The CDR3 DNA sequence: TGTGCCAGCAGTCTGGGGACAGGGGGCGGCTATGAGCAGTTCTTC.

The chain couples TRBV10-3 to TRBJ2-7, with 11 bases identical to TRBD2. The CDR3 runs 15 residues. J lost 2 bases, V lost 4 bases, and 4 bases had no gene match. The V gene's germline CDR1 is ENHRY and CDR2 SYGVKD. DNA of the CDR3: TGTGCCATCAGTGGACTAGCGGGGCGTACCTACGAGCAGTACTTC. Its translation is CAISGLAGRTYEQYF.

The chain is built from TRBV5-1 and TRBJ1-1; D ambiguous. The CDR3 is 13 residues long. Looked up from germline, CDR1 is SGHRS and CDR2 is YFSETQ. V lost 4 bases to trimming and J lost 2 bases, with 9 bases between them. CDR3 sequence reads: CASSARGNTEAFF. The CDR3 DNA is TGCGCCAGCAGCGCACGGGGAAACACTGAAGCTTTCTTT.

This chain links TRBV5-1 with TRBJ1-5; D might be TRBD1 (6 bases). The V end was cut by 4 bases, the J end by 8 bases, with 16 bases between. CDR3 length: 14 residues. CDR1 and CDR2 from the germline V gene are SGHRS and YFSETQ. CDR3 residues: CASSPDSLEEPQHF. The CDR3 DNA reads as TGCGCCAGCAGCCCGGACAGCCTCGAGGAGCCCCAGCATTTT.

This clone has only a few counts. The genes are TRBV11-2 and TRBJ1-3; D remains unclear. This CDR3 contains 10 residues. V shed 8 bases and J shed 3 bases, with 2 bases lying between them. CDR1 and CDR2 from the germline V gene are SGHAT and FQNNGV. The CDR3 sequence is CASGGNTIYF. In nucleotides, the CDR3 is TGTGCCAGCGGTGGAAACACCATATATTTT.

This chain joins TRBV24-1 and TRBJ2-2; no firm D call. V dropped 1 base and J dropped 7 bases, with 30 bases sitting between them. The CDR3 is 21 amino acids. The germline CDR1 and CDR2 sequences are KGHDR and SFDVKD. CDR3 nucleotides: TGTGCCACCAGTGATTTTTCTATCGCGCCCGATGATTTGAGCAGAGACGGGGAGCTGTTTTTT. Translation gives CATSDFSIAPDDLSRDGELFF.

The chain carries TRBV28 and TRBJ2-1; the D is unclear. This CDR3 has 12 amino acids. V was cut by 6 bases and J by 10 bases, with 13 bases left in between. Germline lookup yields CDR1 MDHEN and CDR2 SYDVKM. Here the CDR3 reads CASSLTVGEQFF. Here the CDR3 DNA reads TGTGCCAGCAGCCTTACGGTAGGGGAGCAGTTCTTC.

Note on this clone: Given a much more abundant clone one base away, this may be a read error. The chain is built from TRBV11-1 and TRBJ2-7; D not certain. This CDR3 comprises 12 residues. The germline V gene has CDR1 SGHAT and CDR2 FQDESV (reference sequence). V lost 5 bases, J lost 3 bases, and 8 bases lay in between. As DNA, the CDR3 is TGTGCCAGCAGCCGAAGCGACTACGAGCAGTACTTC. Its translation is CASSRSDYEQYF.

This rearrangement joins TRBV5-4 to TRBJ1-4; possible D gene TRBD1, 6 bases. The ends were cut back, 0 bases at V and 7 bases at J, with 13 bases in the middle. This CDR3 is 15 amino acids long. Germline V CDR1 and CDR2: SGHNT, YYREEE (reference sequence). The CDR3 sequence is CASSLASGAGEKLFF. In nucleotides, the CDR3 is TGTGCCAGCAGCTTGGCCTCAGGGGCGGGTGAAAAACTGTTTTTT.

This chain joins TRBV27 and TRBJ2-1, with 11 bases fitting TRBD2. In germline, CDR1 is MNHEY, CDR2 SMNVEV (reference sequence). V lost 6 bases and J lost 4; bases outside the gene matches: 2. The CDR3 has 14 residues. The CDR3 loop reads CASRRTSGYNEQFF. Here the CDR3 DNA reads TGTGCCAGCAGGCGGACTAGCGGGTACAATGAGCAGTTCTTC.

The chain joins TRBV18 to TRBJ2-2; no clear D. The CDR3 loop spans 17 amino acids. V lost 0 bases, J lost 7 bases, and 18 bases lay in between. Germline lookup yields CDR1 KGHSH and CDR2 LQKENI. This CDR3 reads CASSPPNSGLGIGELFF. The DNA of the CDR3 is TGTGCCAGCTCACCACCGAATTCTGGGCTAGGGATCGGGGAGCTGTTTTTT.

The J gene is TRBJ1-5, the V gene TRBV5-6; 7 nucleotides agree with TRBD1. Per the germline V gene, CDR1 is SGHDT and CDR2 is YYEEEE. The CDR3 is 14 residues long. V lost 4 bases to trimming and J lost 7 bases; unmatched junction nucleotides: 8. CDR3 in amino acids: CASSRGGGRQPQHF. The CDR3 region has the DNA TGTGCCAGCAGCCGGGGAGGGGGCCGGCAGCCCCAGCATTTT.

V gene TRBV27 combines with J gene TRBJ2-4; perhaps D is TRBD1 or TRBD2 (5 bases each). Germline V gene sequence: CDR1 MNHEY, CDR2 SMNVEV (reference sequence). V lost 6 bases and J 3 bases, leaving 9 bases between the germline ends. The CDR3 has 13 residues. The CDR3 sequence is CASSRDHKNIQYF. Here the CDR3 DNA reads TGTGCCAGCAGCCGGGACCACAAAAACATTCAGTACTTC.

The gene calls are TRBV4-1 and TRBJ1-1; D remains unclear. This CDR3 contains 14 residues. With 1 base removed from V and 0 bases from J, the gap between germline ends came to 6 bases. Per the germline V gene, CDR1 is MGHRA and CDR2 is YSYEKL. The CDR3 region is CASSQGALNTEAFF. CDR3 nucleotide sequence: TGCGCCAGCAGCCAAGGGGCCCTGAACACTGAAGCTTTCTTT.

The chain recombines TRBV30 with TRBJ1-2, with D uncertain. This CDR3 contains 13 residues. V lost 0 bases to trimming and J lost 4 bases, with 9 bases between them. Germline-derived CDR1 and CDR2 are GTSNPN and SVGIG (reference sequence). The CDR3: CAWSVSELYGYTF. As DNA, the CDR3 is TGTGCCTGGAGTGTATCAGAGCTCTATGGCTACACCTTC. The full variable domain, completed using reference TRBV30 and TRBJ1-2, is SQTIHQWPATLVQPVGSPLSLECTVEGTSNPNLYWYRQAAGRGLQLLFYSVGIGQISSEVPQNLSASRPQDRQFILSSKKLLLSDSGFYLCAWSVSELYGYTFGSGTRLTVV.

This clone was observed a single time. This sequence joins TRBV5-1 and TRBJ2-5; D ambiguous. The ends were cut back, 0 bases at V and 0 bases at J, with 15 bases in the middle. The CDR3 extends over 17 amino acids. In germline, CDR1 is SGHRS, CDR2 YFSETQ. The CDR3: CASSLDAPALYQETQYF. CDR3 in DNA: TGCGCCAGCAGCTTGGACGCTCCCGCCCTGTACCAAGAGACCCAGTACTTC.

This sequence joins TRBV27 and TRBJ1-4; no firm D call. Germline-derived CDR1 and CDR2 are MNHEY and SMNVEV (reference sequence). Deletions cut 4 bases from V and 5 bases from J, with 8 bases between. The CDR3 consists of 13 residues. The CDR3 sequence is CASSWAANEKLFF. CDR3 DNA sequence: TGTGCCAGCAGTTGGGCCGCGAATGAAAAACTGTTTTTT.

This chain uses TRBV5-1 with TRBJ2-1; TRBD1 aligns across 8 bases. CDR3 length: 16 amino acids. CDR1 SGHRS and CDR2 YFSETQ come from the germline V gene. V dropped 0 bases and J dropped 5; count of bases not matched to a gene: 7. The CDR3 sequence is CASSLEGTGLNNEQFF. CDR3 sequence (DNA): TGCGCCAGCAGCTTGGAAGGGACAGGTTTAAACAATGAGCAGTTCTTC.